This T cell receptor (beta chain) was observed in a study of neurological immune-mediated disorders. Study outcomes and limitations: No CDR3 amino acid sequences recurred among expanded clones across subjects, suggesting private repertoires in all groups.

TCRdb used MiXCR to reprocess the 5' RACE reads, holding one entry per CDR3 protein. The sample has roughly 59,000 distinct CDR3 sequences; over 5% are singletons. The ends were cut back, 0 bases at V and 0 bases at J, with 8 bases in the middle. Looked up from germline, CDR1 is SGHKS and CDR2 is YYEKEE (reference sequence). The CDR3 loop spans 15 amino acids. In this sample, this clonotype turned up many times. Its antigen is not known. The chain links TRBV5-5 to TRBJ2-3; D remains ambiguous. Input material: PBMCs. This sequence originates from a human donor with multiple sclerosis. The donor label of this sample is uncertain. CDR3 sequence: CASSLAPVSTDTQYF. In DNA form, the CDR3 reads TGTGCCAGCAGCTTGGCCCCGGTTAGCACAGATACGCAGTATTTT.